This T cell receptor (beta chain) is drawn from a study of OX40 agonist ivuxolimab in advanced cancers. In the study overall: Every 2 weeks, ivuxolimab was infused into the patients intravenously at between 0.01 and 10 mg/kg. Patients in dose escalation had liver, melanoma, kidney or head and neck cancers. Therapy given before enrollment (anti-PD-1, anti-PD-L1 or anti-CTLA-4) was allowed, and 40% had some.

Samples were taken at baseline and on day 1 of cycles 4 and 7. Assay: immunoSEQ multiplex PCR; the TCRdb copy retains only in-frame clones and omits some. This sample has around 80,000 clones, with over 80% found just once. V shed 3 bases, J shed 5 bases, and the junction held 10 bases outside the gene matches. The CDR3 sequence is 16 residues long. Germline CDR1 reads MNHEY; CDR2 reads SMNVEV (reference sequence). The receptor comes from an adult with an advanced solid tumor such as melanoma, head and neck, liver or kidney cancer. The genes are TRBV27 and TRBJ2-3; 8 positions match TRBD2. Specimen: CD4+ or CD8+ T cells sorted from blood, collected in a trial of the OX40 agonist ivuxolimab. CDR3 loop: CASSLRGRGGQDTQYF. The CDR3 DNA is TGTGCCAGCAGTTTGAGAGGTCGGGGGGGCCAAGATACGCAGTATTTT.